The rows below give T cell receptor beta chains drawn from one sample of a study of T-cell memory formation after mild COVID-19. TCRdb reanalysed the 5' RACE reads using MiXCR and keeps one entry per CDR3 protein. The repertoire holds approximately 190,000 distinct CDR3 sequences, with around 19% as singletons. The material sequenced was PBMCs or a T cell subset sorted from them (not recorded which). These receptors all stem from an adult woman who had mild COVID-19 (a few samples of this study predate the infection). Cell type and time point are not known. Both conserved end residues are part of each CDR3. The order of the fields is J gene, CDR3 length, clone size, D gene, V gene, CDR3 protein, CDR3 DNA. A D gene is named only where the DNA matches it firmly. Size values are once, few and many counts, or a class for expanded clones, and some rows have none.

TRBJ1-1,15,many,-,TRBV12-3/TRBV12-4,CASSLGGAMNTEAFF,TGTGCCAGCAGTTTAGGGGGGGCCATGAACACTGAAGCTTTCTTT
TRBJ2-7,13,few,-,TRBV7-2,CASGGAGVVEQYF,TGTGCCAGCGGAGGGGCAGGGGTGGTCGAGCAGTACTTC
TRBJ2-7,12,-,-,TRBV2,CASIIGSYEQYF,TGTGCCAGCATTATCGGCTCCTACGAGCAGTACTTC
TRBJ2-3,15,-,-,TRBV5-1,CASSLAGDPTDTQYF,TGCGCCAGCAGCTTGGCGGGGGACCCCACAGATACGCAGTATTTT
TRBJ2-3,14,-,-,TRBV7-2,CASSFAPSTDTQYF,TGTGCCAGCAGCTTCGCGCCTAGCACAGATACGCAGTATTTT
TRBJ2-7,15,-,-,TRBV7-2,CASSPIRTNSYEQYF,TGTGCCAGCAGTCCCATCCGGACAAACTCCTACGAGCAGTACTTC
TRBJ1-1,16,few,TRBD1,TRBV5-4,CASSQPGQGMNTEAFF,TGTGCCAGCAGCCAGCCGGGACAGGGAATGAACACTGAAGCTTTCTTT
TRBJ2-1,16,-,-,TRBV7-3,CASSLGLTSSYNEQFF,TGTGCCAGCAGCTTAGGACTAACAAGCTCCTACAATGAGCAGTTCTTC
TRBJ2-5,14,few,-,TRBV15,CATSGGTAGETQYF,TGTGCCACCAGCGGCGGGACGGCAGGAGAGACCCAGTACTTC
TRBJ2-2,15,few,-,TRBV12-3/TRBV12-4,CASSLGTGNTGELFF,TGTGCCAGCAGTTTAGGCACAGGGAACACCGGGGAGCTGTTTTTT
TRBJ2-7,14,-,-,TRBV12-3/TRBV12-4,CASSLGGGHYEQYF,TGTGCCAGCAGTTTGGGAGGGGGGCACTACGAGCAGTACTTC
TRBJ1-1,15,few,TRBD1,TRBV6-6,CASSKYQGAGTEAFF,TGTGCCAGCAGCAAATATCAGGGGGCCGGCACTGAAGCTTTCTTT
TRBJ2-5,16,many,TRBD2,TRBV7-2,CASSTGTSGGQETQYF,TGTGCCAGCAGCACGGGGACTAGCGGGGGGCAAGAGACCCAGTACTTC
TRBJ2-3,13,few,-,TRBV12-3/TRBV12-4,CASSASSTDTQYF,TGTGCCAGCAGTGCGAGCAGCACAGATACGCAGTATTTT
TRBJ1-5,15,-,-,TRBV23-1,CASTRRARDNQPQHF,TGCGCCAGCACCCGTAGGGCCAGGGACAATCAGCCCCAGCATTTT
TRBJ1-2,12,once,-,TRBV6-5,CASSYQGIGYTF,TGTGCCAGCAGTTACCAGGGAATCGGCTACACCTTC
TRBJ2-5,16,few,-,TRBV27,CASSLGGGTPRGTQYF,TGTGCCAGCAGTTTAGGTGGGGGGACCCCAAGAGGGACCCAGTACTTC
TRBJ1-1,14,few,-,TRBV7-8,CASSIQRMSTEAFF,TGTGCCAGCAGCATACAGAGGATGAGCACTGAAGCTTTCTTT
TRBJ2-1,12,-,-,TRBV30,CAWSAGEDEQFF,TGTGCCTGGAGTGCGGGGGAGGATGAGCAGTTCTTC
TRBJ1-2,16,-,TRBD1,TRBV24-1,CATSDHGTASYYGYTF,TGTGCCACCAGTGATCACGGGACAGCCTCCTACTATGGCTACACCTTC
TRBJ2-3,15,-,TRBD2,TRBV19,CATRKREGSADTQYF,TGTGCCACCCGCAAGCGGGAGGGCTCGGCAGATACGCAGTATTTT
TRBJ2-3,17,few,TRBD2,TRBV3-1,CASSQPRTSGRGDTQYF,TGTGCCAGCAGCCAACCAAGGACTAGCGGGAGGGGAGATACGCAGTATTTT
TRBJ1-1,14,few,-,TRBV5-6,CVSSFRGMGTEAFF,TGTGTCAGCAGCTTCCGGGGGATGGGCACTGAAGCTTTCTTT
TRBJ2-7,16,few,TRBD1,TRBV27,CASSSPWTGGEYEQYF,TGTGCCAGCAGTAGCCCTTGGACAGGGGGGGAGTACGAGCAGTACTTC
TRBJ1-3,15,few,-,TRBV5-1,CASSLQGSTGNTIYF,TGCGCCAGCAGCTTGCAGGGCAGTACTGGAAACACCATATATTTT
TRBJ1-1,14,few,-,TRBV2,CASNGFKGGTEAFF,TGTGCCAGCAATGGTTTCAAGGGGGGGACTGAAGCTTTCTTT
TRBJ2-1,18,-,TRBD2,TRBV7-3,CASSLGLAGDFVDNEQFF,TGTGCCAGCAGCTTAGGACTAGCGGGAGATTTCGTAGACAATGAGCAGTTCTTC
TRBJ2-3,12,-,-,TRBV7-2,CASSPEGNTQYF,TGTGCCAGCAGCCCGGAGGGCAATACGCAGTATTTT
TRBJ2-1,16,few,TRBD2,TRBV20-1,CSARDPSGGSYNEQFF,TGCAGTGCTAGAGATCCTAGCGGGGGCTCCTACAATGAGCAGTTCTTC
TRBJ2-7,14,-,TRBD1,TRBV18,CASSPRQGTYEQYF,TGTGCCAGCTCGCCGAGACAGGGGACGTACGAGCAGTACTTC
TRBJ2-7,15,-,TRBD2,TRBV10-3,CAIRSSGGAPYEQYF,TGTGCCATCAGATCTAGCGGGGGGGCCCCCTACGAGCAGTACTTC
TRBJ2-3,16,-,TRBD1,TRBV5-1,CASSLAGTGSPDTQYF,TGCGCCAGCAGCTTGGCCGGGACAGGGTCCCCAGATACGCAGTATTTT
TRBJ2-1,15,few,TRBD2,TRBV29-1,CSVPTTSGLYNEQFF,TGCAGCGTCCCCACGACTAGCGGCCTCTACAATGAGCAGTTCTTC
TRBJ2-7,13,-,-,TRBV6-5,CASSRAGTYEQYF,TGTGCCAGCAGTCGTGCGGGGACCTACGAGCAGTACTTC
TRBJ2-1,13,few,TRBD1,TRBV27,CASSLSRDSVKFF,TGTGCCAGCAGTCTCAGCCGGGACAGCGTAAAGTTCTTC
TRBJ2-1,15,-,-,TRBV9,CASSVGQDPGNEQFF,TGTGCCAGCAGCGTAGGACAGGACCCTGGGAATGAGCAGTTCTTC
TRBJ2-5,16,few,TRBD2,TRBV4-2,CASSQVRRGGEETQYF,TGTGCCAGCAGCCAAGTGAGAAGGGGAGGGGAGGAGACCCAGTACTTC
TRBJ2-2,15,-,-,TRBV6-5,CASSYARTANGELFF,TGTGCCAGCAGTTACGCCCGGACAGCTAACGGGGAGCTGTTTTTT
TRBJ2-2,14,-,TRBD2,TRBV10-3,CATAAGANTGELFF,TGTGCCACGGCAGCGGGGGCTAACACCGGGGAGCTGTTTTTT
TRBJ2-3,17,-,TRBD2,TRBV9,CASSTTPSGVSTDTQYF,TGTGCCAGCAGCACCACCCCAAGCGGGGTGAGCACAGATACGCAGTATTTT
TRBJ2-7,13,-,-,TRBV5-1,CASSGITGYEQYF,TGCGCCAGCAGCGGAATCACAGGGTACGAGCAGTACTTC
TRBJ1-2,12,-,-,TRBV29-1,CSVVRTDYGYTF,TGCAGCGTTGTCCGGACAGACTATGGCTACACCTTC
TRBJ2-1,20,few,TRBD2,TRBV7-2,CASSLVGLAGGSSSYNEQFF,TGTGCCAGCAGCTTAGTGGGGCTAGCGGGAGGGTCTAGCTCCTACAATGAGCAGTTCTTC
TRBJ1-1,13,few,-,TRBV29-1,CSARKGRTTEAFF,TGCAGCGCACGAAAGGGTAGGACAACTGAAGCTTTCTTT
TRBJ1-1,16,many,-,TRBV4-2,CASSQDSTAINTEAFF,TGTGCCAGCAGCCAAGATTCTACCGCGATCAACACTGAAGCTTTCTTT